This is a list of T cell receptor beta chains from one sample in a study of technical replicates of blood from a handful of donors. Assay used: immunoSEQ multiplex PCR; TCRdb lists only in-frame clones, some missing. The table includes about 73,000 clones, 93% detected once. The sequenced material came from T cells isolated from PBMCs. These receptors were taken from a human donor in good health. Each CDR3 is given with its conserved first and last residue. A D gene is named only where the DNA matches it firmly.

TRBJ1-1	TRBV19	TRBD1	TGTGCCAGTAGTCCACATCAGGGGGTGAGGGGGAACACTGAAGCTTTCTTT	CASSPHQGVRGNTEAFF
TRBJ2-7	TRBV27	.	TGTGCCAGCAGTTTATATGGGGGGTACGAGCAGTACTTC	CASSLYGGYEQYF
TRBJ1-6	TRBV10-2	.	TGCGCCAGCAGTGAGGACAGAAATTATTCACCCCTCCACTTT	CASSEDRNYSPLHF
TRBJ2-5	TRBV28	TRBD2	TGTGCCAGCAGTTCCGCCCTTGGACTAGATACAGAGACCCAGTACTTC	CASSSALGLDTETQYF
TRBJ1-1	TRBV5-1	.	TGCGCCAGCGTGGGGGGTGGTAGCCGCCCGAACACTGAAGCTTTCTTT	CASVGGGSRPNTEAFF
TRBJ2-5	TRBV5-6	.	TGTGCCAGCAGCTCACCGGGACATCCTCAAGAGACCCAGTACTTC	CASSSPGHPQETQYF
TRBJ2-6	TRBV9	.	TGTGCCAGCAGCCTCCAGGGTGCTGGGGCCAACGTCCTGACTTTC	CASSLQGAGANVLTF
TRBJ1-2	TRBV29-1	.	TGCAGCGTTGAACCAGGGGCCCCCTATGGCTACACCTTC	CSVEPGAPYGYTF
TRBJ1-5	TRBV28	.	TGTGCCAGCAGCCCCACAGGTAGCAAAGCCCAGCATTTT	CASSPTGSKAQHF
TRBJ1-5	TRBV30	.	TGTGCCTGGAGTGTAGAGCAATACAATCAGCCCCAGCATTTT	CAWSVEQYNQPQHF
TRBJ1-4	TRBV5-8	.	TGTGCCAGCAGCTCGGCAGGAGGAACGCGATTTGAAAAACTGTTTTTT	CASSSAGGTRFEKLFF